This paragraph reports one T cell receptor (beta chain). This clonotype was seen ten or more times. Its antigen remains unidentified. No per-base quality is available; no much larger clone lies one base away. Ophthalmopathy patients had moderately to severely active disease, Clinical Activity Score of at least 3, NOSPECS grade of at least 4, and duration under 3 months. Any patient with an uncontrolled infection, another autoimmune disease, pregnancy or lactation was excluded. Diagnoses were based on clinical symptoms, serum thyroxine and TRAb, thyroid ultrasound and orbital computed tomography. PBMCs were isolated from 10 ml of fresh peripheral blood by Ficoll-Paque density gradient centrifugation. Total RNA was extracted using Trizol reagent, and RNA quality was assessed on an Agilent 2100 Bioanalyzer. The data originate from a study of T cells in Graves' hyperthyroidism and ophthalmopathy (dated by TCRdb to about 2019). Describing the broader study: Peripheral blood samples were taken at the time of initial diagnosis, prior to any treatment. Prospective prediction of ophthalmopathy was tested in an independent validation cohort consisting of about 20 hyperthyroidism patients and approximately 16 patients who later progressed to ophthalmopathy. After sampling, hyperthyroidism patients received methimazole starting at 30 mg daily, and ophthalmopathy patients received high-dose intravenous methylprednisolone. For training and testing, the roughly 97 patients in the discovery cohort were randomly divided in a 7:3 ratio. To identify TCR V-J signatures that set the groups apart, the researchers used a discovery cohort of 100 or so patients, made up of 40 to 45 with Graves' ophthalmopathy and some 60 with stable Graves' hyperthyroidism. The study also compared thyroid tissue and blood T-cell repertoires from about 6 Graves' hyperthyroidism patients. The paper reports TCR Vbeta CDR3 sequencing of some 140 peripheral blood samples: under 45 ophthalmopathy, about 75 hyperthyroidism and approximately 17 progressor patients. The study at large found these results: Most expanded thyroid clonotypes (frequency above 0.001) were also found in blood, which suggests that blood repertoires may mirror thyroid immune responses. A model built on a 13 V-J signature distinguished ophthalmopathy from stable hyperthyroidism, reaching roughly 88% sensitivity and approximately 81% specificity in cross-validation and 80%/75% in testing. Sample size was not statistically predetermined, and blinding of investigators to group allocation was not performed. In validation, the model predicted progression to ophthalmopathy a median of approximately 6.6 months before onset, with roughly 68% sensitivity and more than 72% specificity.

From V the trimming removes 6 bases and from J it removes 7 bases, while the gene matches leave 10 bases of the junction unaccounted for. Counted from cysteine to phenylalanine, this CDR3 has 15 amino acids. Of all the DNA, just the CDR3 is kept, 45 bases in frame from base 1. The germline V gene (reference sequence) gives CDR1 as DFQATT and CDR2 as SNEGSKA. The TCR beta CDR3 regions were amplified from the RNA transcripts. A first-round RT-PCR of the TCR CDR3 used the HTBI primer set with the Qiagen OneStep RT-PCR kit. Libraries were constructed in a second round of multiplex PCR, after which size selection and purification were carried out. Paired-end sequencing of the libraries was performed with 100 bp reads on an Illumina HiSeq2000. On the authors' methods: SOAPnuke was used to process the raw data, removing reads that contained adapters or uncalled bases, had a mean Phred below 15, or lacked an exact match to the constant primer or identifier. High-quality paired reads were merged with COPE v1.2.5, and unique nucleotide sequences were defined as clonotypes. Clonotypes were aligned to IMGT TRBV, TRBD and TRBJ reference segments using MiTCR v1.1. The analysis included only V-J combinations with a frequency above 0.0001, which together covered more than 98% of the repertoires. The TCS score was defined as F50 (clonal expansion) divided by E x V (chaos), with BLOSUM62-based TCRdist calculated between CDR3 peptides within each V-J. Welch's t-statistics and random forest reduced 500 to 550 V-J features to about 12, which were used in a naive Bayes classifier (R e1071). TCRdb redid the processing of the public reads, applying fastp at Q25 and MiXCR, and retained in-frame beta chains. When rows share a CDR3 protein, they turn into one entry using the most common DNA and genes. None of the V and J calls come from the authors' own analysis; TCRdb made them. Recorded for this sample are around 370,000 distinct CDR3 sequences; about 18% of them occurred a single time. The ten largest clonotypes hold 40% of the sample.

The material sequenced was blood. The sequence links TRBV20-1 to TRBJ1-5, with TRBD1 identical over 12 junction bases. This sequence originates from a man younger than 30 with Graves' ophthalmopathy. The sequenced DNA is TGCAGTGCCCCGGGGACAGGGGGCATCAGGCAGCCCCAGCATTTT. This is translated as CSAPGTGGIRQPQHF.